These 3 T cell receptor beta chains were sequenced from one sample in a study of cytomegalovirus exposure and HLA in healthy donors. Both 60 Vbeta primers and 13 Jbeta primers went into the PCR. TCRdb's table, derived via immunoSEQ multiplex PCR, lists solely in-frame clones and lacks some. The sample lists about 160,000 clones; 70% to 85% were seen once. Specimen: PBMCs. Every receptor here comes from a man aged 40-55 years in good health and CMV-seronegative.

V is TRBV2 and J is TRBJ1-2; 7 nucleotides match TRBD1. Per the germline V gene, CDR1 is SNHLY and CDR2 is FYNNEI. Trimming at V came to 3 bases and at J to 8 bases, leaving 6 bases not matched to a gene. This CDR3 region has 13 residues. CDR3 sequence (DNA): TGTGCCAGCAGTGAGGGGACAGTAAACGGCTACACCTTC. It codes for CASSEGTVNGYTF.

This clone has only a few counts. The germline gene is not matched at one end of the junction; a read error may be the cause. This sequence joins TRBV7-9 and TRBJ1-4; D perhaps matches TRBD1 (5 bases). This CDR3 region has 14 residues. The germline CDR1 and CDR2 sequences are SEHNR and FQNEAQ (reference sequence). This CDR3 reads CSSSLRQNNEKLFF. The CDR3 nucleotides read TGTTCCAGCAGCTTAAGACAGAACAATGAAAAACTGTTTTTT.

The rearrangement links TRBV5-6 to TRBJ2-1; TRBD1 agrees at 11 bases. Germline V gives CDR1 SGHDT, CDR2 YYEEEE. This CDR3 has 12 amino acids. J lost 12 bases, V lost 3 bases, and 2 bases had no gene match. CDR3 protein: CASSSGQGAQFF. CDR3 sequence (DNA): TGTGCCAGCAGCTCCGGACAGGGGGCGCAGTTCTTC.